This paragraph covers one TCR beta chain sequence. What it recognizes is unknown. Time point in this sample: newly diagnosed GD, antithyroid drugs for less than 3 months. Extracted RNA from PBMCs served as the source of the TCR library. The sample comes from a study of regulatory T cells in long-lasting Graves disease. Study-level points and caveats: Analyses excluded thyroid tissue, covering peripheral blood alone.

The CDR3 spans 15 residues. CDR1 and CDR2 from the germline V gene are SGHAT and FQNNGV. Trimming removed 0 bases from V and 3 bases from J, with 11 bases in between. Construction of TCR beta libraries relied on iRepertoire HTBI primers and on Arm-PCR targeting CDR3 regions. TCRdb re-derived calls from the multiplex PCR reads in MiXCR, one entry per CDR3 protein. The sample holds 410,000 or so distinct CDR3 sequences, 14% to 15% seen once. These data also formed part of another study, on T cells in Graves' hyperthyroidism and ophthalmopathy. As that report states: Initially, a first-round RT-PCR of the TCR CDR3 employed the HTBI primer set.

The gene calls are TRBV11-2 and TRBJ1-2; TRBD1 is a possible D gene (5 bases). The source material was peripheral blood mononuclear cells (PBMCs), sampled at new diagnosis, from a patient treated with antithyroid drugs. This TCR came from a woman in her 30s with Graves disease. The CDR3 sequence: CASSLDPDRYYGYTF. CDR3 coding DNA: TGTGCCAGCAGCTTAGACCCCGACAGATACTATGGCTACACCTTC.